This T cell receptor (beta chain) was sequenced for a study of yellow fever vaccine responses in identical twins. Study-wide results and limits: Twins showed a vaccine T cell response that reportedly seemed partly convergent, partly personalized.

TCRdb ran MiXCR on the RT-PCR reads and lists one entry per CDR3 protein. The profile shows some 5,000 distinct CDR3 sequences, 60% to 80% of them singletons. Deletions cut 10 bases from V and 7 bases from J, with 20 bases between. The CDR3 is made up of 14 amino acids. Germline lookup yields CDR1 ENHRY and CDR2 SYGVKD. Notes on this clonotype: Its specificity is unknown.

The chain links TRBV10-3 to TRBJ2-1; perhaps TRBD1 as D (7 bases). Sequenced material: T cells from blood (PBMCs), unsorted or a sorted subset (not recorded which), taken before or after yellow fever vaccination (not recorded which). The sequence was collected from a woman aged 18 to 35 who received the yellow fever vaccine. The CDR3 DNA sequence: TGTGCCACCGAACCAGGGGGGATTATGAATGAGCAGTTCTTC. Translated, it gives CATEPGGIMNEQFF.